This T cell receptor (beta chain) was identified during a study of cytotoxic CD8 clonotypes in ibrutinib-treated CLL. Whole-study results and caveats: Researchers report that baseline clonality outpaced age-matched healthy donors and tracked circulating CD8+ T-cell counts. Clonality climbed at ibrutinib response, then dropped toward baseline at progression.

On this clone: Its antigen is undetermined.

Clones were read by immunoSEQ multiplex PCR, and TCRdb kept only the in-frame ones, dropping some. The sample consists of about 330,000 clones, over 55% of them appearing once. There are 15 residues in the CDR3. Trimming stripped 5 bases from V and 2 bases from J, with 13 bases between. Germline CDR1 is SNHLY and CDR2 is FYNNEI. This specimen was PBMCs, taken after 36 months of ibrutinib treatment. V and J are TRBV2 and TRBJ1-3; D is unclear. The receptor was isolated from a human donor with chronic lymphocytic leukemia. CDR3 residues: CASSSLDLPGNTIYF. The DNA for the CDR3 is TGTGCCAGCAGTTCCCTGGACTTGCCTGGAAACACCATATATTTT.